At least ten counts were recorded for the clone carrying this TCR beta chain. The data stem from a study of early T cells in non-severe SARS-CoV-2 infection. TCRdb reprocessed the 5' RACE reads via MiXCR and lists one record per CDR3 protein. The table has around 19,000 distinct CDR3 sequences, under 7.5% seen once. This CDR3 has 13 amino acids. V lost 5 bases and J lost 6, with 10 bases in between. Germline V gene lookup returns CDR1 KGHDR and CDR2 SFDVKD. This clonotype was obtained from an adult who was a healthcare worker with PCR-confirmed SARS-CoV-2 infection or an uninfected control (not recorded which). Sample: whole blood. The J gene is TRBJ2-1, the V gene TRBV24-1; D not resolved. The CDR3 loop reads CATSAKVFNEQFF. CDR3 DNA sequence: TGTGCCACCAGTGCAAAGGTGTTCAATGAGCAGTTCTTC.